This T cell receptor beta chain was recorded in a study of response to subunit inactivated influenza vaccine. General study findings and limits: New T cells are recruited in small numbers by each seasonal influenza vaccination, according to the authors' suggestion.

As regards this clonotype: Its antigen remains unidentified.

V shed 8 bases and J 3 bases; nucleotides not matched to a gene: 16. The CDR3 runs to 16 residues. Per the germline V gene, CDR1 is SQVTM and CDR2 is ANQGSEA. One entry per CDR3 protein, called by TCRdb with MiXCR from the RT-PCR reads. The table records 450,000 to 600,000 distinct CDR3 sequences, about 7.2% of them present only once. The origin of this receptor is a man between 50 and 69 years old who received an inactivated influenza vaccine. The gene calls are TRBV29-1 and TRBJ2-1; TRBD1 aligns across 7 bases. The source was PBMCs from blood, collected around 25 months after vaccination. The CDR3 bases are TGCAGCCCCTGCGATCCGGGACAGATTCACTACAATGAGCAGTTCTTC. Its protein is CSPCDPGQIHYNEQFF.